This T cell receptor beta chain is from a study of shared clonotypes between healthy human individuals (dated by TCRdb to 2020 to 2022). Context from the whole study: The cohort included three men and two women between 18 and 49 years of age. To estimate repertoire size and how much clonotype sharing occurs between individuals, the study deeply sequenced the blood TCR repertoires of five healthy adults. Different laboratories and diverse techniques were used to prepare libraries and sequence TCR repertoires, to increase sequencing depth and limit assay-specific biases. Between about 0.85 and 10 billion PBMCs per donor were obtained by leukapheresis. For each donor, three plates each were used for CD4 naive and CD4 memory, two plates were used for CD8 naive, and one plate was used for CD8 memory.

The CDR3 spans 14 residues, from the cysteine through the phenylalanine. The sequence is cut down to CDR3 DNA, 42 bases in frame from base 1. In the germline V gene (reference sequence), CDR1 corresponds to SGHNT and CDR2 to YYREEE. The V end loses 1 base and the J end loses 4 bases, and a stretch of 8 bases separates them. Details on this clone: Its antigen remains undetermined. Base qualities are not recorded, but no much larger clone differs from it by a single base.

General conclusions and limits of the study: Pairwise subsampling indicated that sequencing depth was expected to affect the degree of clonotype sharing among donors. Naive subsets generally had larger estimated clonotype richness than memory subsets. Compared with non-shared clonotypes, clonotypes shared by all four sorted-subset donors had higher generation probabilities. Even with the large sequencing depth, rarefaction of the sorted-subset datasets indicated that sequencing was incomplete. The small number of donors limited the genetic and exposure-history diversity represented. Across several donors, about 4.5% of naive CD4, over 3% of naive CD8, 2% to 2.5% of memory CD4, and 0.4% to 0.45% of memory CD8 clonotypes were shared. Only blood was sampled, and tissue TCR repertoires likely differ from those in blood.

Donors were healthy HIV-negative adults with no recently reported acute infections or vaccinations. All donors were Caucasian adults living in Nashville, Tennessee, USA. CD4+ T cells were enriched by magnetic negative selection, after which naive cells were positively selected on CD45RA and the negative fraction was taken as the memory subset. Blood was collected by leukapheresis, and PBMCs were isolated by Ficoll-Histopaque density gradient centrifugation and then cryopreserved in liquid nitrogen vapor phase. Analytical flow cytometry was used to check the purity and quantity of every magnetically sorted T cell population. Genomic DNA was isolated from every sorted fraction and measured by UV absorbance on a Nanodrop 2000c. TCR CDR3 regions were amplified from genomic DNA by multiplex PCR using the deep immunoSEQ assay. Extracted genomic DNA from each cell subset was distributed evenly across all wells of several immunoSEQ 96-well plates, and each plate was treated as a replicate. For sorted subsets, each replicate PCR was loaded with approximately 190 ng genomic DNA, equivalent to approximately 27,000 T cell genomes. Purified libraries were measured with a Qubit 3.0 fluorometer, size-checked on a Bioanalyzer 2100, and measured again with the KAPA Library Quantification kit. Every immunoSEQ 96-well plate was sequenced on a dedicated single-read 150-cycle Illumina NextSeq 550 flow cell. The published analysis was carried out like this. Because only junctional sequences without quality scores were contained in the immunoSEQ output, filtering matching that applied to full-length reads could not be performed. To assign V/J genes and CDR3, sequences were annotated against IMGT germline references using PyIR, a Python wrapper for IgBLAST v1.9. Any read was removed if the V/J assignment was weak (E-value above 1e-6), the CDR3 was missing, or the read contained stop codons, out-of-frame junctions, or ambiguous translated residues. V3J clonotypes were defined as sequences sharing the same inferred V gene, J gene, and CDR3 amino acid sequence. Percentage overlap between repertoires was computed as shared unique clonotypes divided by the size of the smaller repertoire. Richness of each repertoire was evaluated using RTK rarefaction, the Chao1 estimator, and Recon v2.1 estimates of unobserved clonotypes. For all TCRbeta clonotypes obtained by the gDNA method from a few donors, generation probabilities were computed with OLGA. TCRdb took this table from immuneACCESS and kept in-frame rearrangements with V and J called. Such tables lack part of the clones; where checked against another copy, unresolved V genes explain under half of the gap, and the rest is unexplained. For V, J and clone size, that table is used; D and trimming come from the DNA. This sample comprises a few million clones, almost 96% of them detected only once. Approximately 0.13% of the sample belongs to the ten largest clones.

The sequence came from a man between 18 and 29 years old in good health. The rearranged chain carries TRBV5-4 and TRBJ1-4; TRBD1 is possibly the D segment (6 matching bases). The specimen sequenced was naive CD4+ T cells sorted from blood. What the cell subset or site label conveys for this sample: CD45RA+ positively selected. The nucleotides read TGTGCCAGCAGCTTGAAGGACAGTAATGAAAAACTGTTTTTT. This codes for CASSLKDSNEKLFF.